Below, 21 T cell receptor beta chains from the same sample are listed, as sequenced in a study of blood T cells in healthy people across ages. PCR was performed a second time for roughly 7 to 11 cycles using a sample-barcoded 5' primer and a J-beta primer mix. TCRdb reprocessed the 5' RACE reads with MiXCR, giving one entry per CDR3 protein. The sample has about 1.8 million distinct CDR3 sequences, 49% seen once. The sequenced sample consisted of blood. Source of these receptors: a woman aged 40 to 49 in good health.

This rearrangement joins TRBV5-1 to TRBJ2-3; TRBD2 matches at 9 bases. The ends lost 4 bases at V and 3 bases at J; junction bases unmatched: 9. CDR1 and CDR2 from the germline V gene are SGHRS and YFSETQ. The CDR3 has 16 amino acids. For the CDR3, the DNA is TGCGCCAGCAGCCCTGGTAGCGGGGGAGGGACAGATACGCAGTATTTT. Translation: CASSPGSGGGTDTQYF.

Only a few counts were recorded for this clonotype. This rearrangement joins TRBV4-3 to TRBJ2-4; weak D call: TRBD1 (6 bases). V was pared by 0 bases and J by 0 bases, with 15 bases between. The CDR3 runs 18 residues. The germline gives CDR1 LGHNA, CDR2 YSLEER. The CDR3 region is CASSQDPPGQLAKNIQYF. The CDR3 DNA follows: TGCGCCAGCAGCCAAGATCCCCCTGGACAGCTAGCCAAAAACATTCAGTACTTC.

The CDR3 is CASSYSQGEVVNEQFF. CDR3 sequence (DNA): TGTGCCAGCAGTTACTCCCAAGGGGAAGTCGTGAATGAGCAGTTCTTC. This rearrangement joins TRBV6-5 to TRBJ2-1, with D perhaps TRBD1 (5 bases). Looked up from germline, CDR1 is MNHEY and CDR2 is SVGAGI. V lost 0 bases and J lost 7, with 16 bases in between. This CDR3 is 16 amino acids long.

This clonotype was picked up a small number of times. This chain uses TRBV20-1 with TRBJ2-7; D unclear. This CDR3 comprises 12 residues. Trimming left V 4 bases short and J 6 bases short, with 13 bases between. Looked up from germline, CDR1 is DFQATT and CDR2 is SNEGSKA (reference sequence). The CDR3 reads CSANTPSGEQYF. In nucleotides, the CDR3 is TGCAGTGCTAACACACCTTCGGGCGAGCAGTACTTC.

With respect to this clonotype: The junction and the germline gene differ at one end; a read error may be behind it. The chain links TRBV3-1 to TRBJ2-3; 8 nucleotides match TRBD2. Germline loops: CDR1 LGHDT, CDR2 YNNKEL (reference sequence). The CDR3 runs 17 residues. DNA of the CDR3: TGTGCCGGCAGCCAAGTTACTAGCGGAGAATACACAGATACGCAGTATTTT. Amino acid sequence: CAGSQVTSGEYTDTQYF.

At least ten counts were recorded for this clonotype. This sequence joins TRBV6-6 and TRBJ1-2; D possibly corresponds to TRBD1 (5 bases). V lost 5 bases and J lost 2, with 12 bases in between. The length of the CDR3 is 14 residues. Per germline, CDR1 MNHNY and CDR2 SVGAGI (reference sequence). The DNA of the CDR3 is TGTGCCAGCAGTCTTCAGGGAACGAACTATGGCTACACCTTC. It encodes CASSLQGTNYGYTF.

J is TRBJ2-5 and V is TRBV15, with D possibly being TRBD1 (6 bases). This CDR3 comprises 15 residues. Germline-derived CDR1 and CDR2 are LNHNV and YYDKDF (reference sequence). V lost 2 bases and J 1 base, leaving 11 bases between the germline ends. The CDR3 DNA is TGTGCCACCAGCAGACCTCACAGGGTCCAAGAGACCCAGTACTTC. Translated, it gives CATSRPHRVQETQYF.

The chain employs TRBV10-3 and TRBJ2-5, with TRBD1 identical over 10 bases. The J call is uncertain, as TRBJ2-7 better fits the DNA end. The CDR3 runs to 14 residues. From germline, CDR1 is ENHRY and CDR2 SYGVKD. The CDR3, as DNA: TGTGCCATCAGCCCTGGACAGGGGGAAGACGAGCAGTACTTC. It encodes CAISPGQGEDEQYF.

This chain connects TRBV7-8 to TRBJ2-2, with 9 bases matching TRBD2. The CDR3 spans 16 residues. Trimming took 3 bases from V and 8 from J; bases not matched to a gene: 10. In germline, CDR1 is SGHVS, CDR2 FQNEAQ. The CDR3 loop is CASSFGLAGFTGELFF. The CDR3 DNA is TGTGCCAGCAGCTTCGGTCTAGCGGGGTTCACTGGGGAGCTGTTTTTT.

This chain uses TRBV6-5 with TRBJ2-4, with 8 bases aligning to TRBD1. Losses at the gene ends were 0 bases for V and 8 bases for J; bases not matched to a gene: 9. CDR1 and CDR2 (germline): MNHEY, SVGAGI. This CDR3 comprises 16 residues. For the CDR3, the DNA is TGTGCCAGCAGTTACTCCCCGCGACAGGGGATGGACATTCAGTACTTC. The encoded protein is CASSYSPRQGMDIQYF.

The J gene is TRBJ2-7, the V gene TRBV20-1; no firm D call. Trimming left V 6 bases short and J 2 bases short, with 14 bases between. Germline CDR1 reads DFQATT; CDR2 reads SNEGSKA (reference sequence). The CDR3 has 13 amino acids. The CDR3 region is CSASSAAAYEQYF. As DNA, the CDR3 is TGCAGTGCCTCCTCGGCCGCCGCCTACGAGCAGTACTTC.

The table lists this clonotype with a few counts. The genes are TRBV4-1 and TRBJ2-3; D ambiguous. V lost 5 bases to trimming and J lost 2 bases, with 17 bases between them. The CDR3 spans 16 residues. Germline V gene sequence: CDR1 MGHRA, CDR2 YSYEKL. CDR3 loop: CASSDAVGLYTDTQYF. The CDR3 DNA follows: TGCGCCAGCAGCGATGCGGTGGGATTATACACAGATACGCAGTATTTT.

V is TRBV2 and J is TRBJ2-3; TRBD2 matches 12 bases. The CDR3 is made up of 16 amino acids. V was clipped by 1 base and J by 1 base; unmatched bases: 0. The germline gives CDR1 SNHLY, CDR2 FYNNEI. The CDR3 nucleotides are TGTGCCAGCAGTGAAGGGACTAGCGGGGGCACAGATACGCAGTATTTT. It codes for CASSEGTSGGTDTQYF. Based on the CDR3 plus reference TRBV2 and TRBJ2-3, the full variable domain is EPEVTQTPSHQVTQMGQEVILRCVPISNHLYFYWYRQILGQKVEFLVSFYNNEISEKSEIFDDQFSVERPDGSNFTLKIRSTKLEDSAMYFCASSEGTSGGTDTQYFGPGTRLTVL.

This clonotype was observed a few times. The germline gene is not matched at one end of the junction; a read error may be the cause. The rearrangement joins TRBV6-2 or TRBV6-3 to TRBJ2-6; D ambiguous. The CDR3 extends over 16 amino acids. Looked up from germline, CDR1 is MNHEY and CDR2 is SVGEGT. For the CDR3, the DNA is TGTGCCAGCACTTACCCCCTCAGCGTAGGGGCCAACGTCCTGACTTTC. Its protein is CASTYPLSVGANVLTF.

The chain carries TRBV18 and TRBJ1-5, with D perhaps matching TRBD1 (6 bases). Trimming pared 4 bases from V and 7 bases from J, leaving 11 bases between. The CDR3 is 13 amino acids. Looked up from germline, CDR1 is KGHSH and CDR2 is LQKENI. The CDR3 is CASSLDRYQPQHF. The CDR3 DNA sequence: TGTGCCAGCTCACTCGACAGGTACCAGCCCCAGCATTTT.

This rearrangement joins TRBV20-1 to TRBJ2-3; 10 bases match TRBD2. Germline assignment: CDR1 DFQATT and CDR2 SNEGSKA (reference sequence). The trim removed 7 bases at V and 2 bases at J, leaving 18 bases unmatched. The CDR3 runs to 18 residues. CDR3 sequence (DNA): TGCAGTGTTGTCGTACTAGCGGGGAACAGAGGGACCACAGATACGCAGTATTTT. It specifies CSVVVLAGNRGTTDTQYF.

This chain links TRBV11-1 with TRBJ2-1; 7 bases are shared with TRBD2. The CDR3 is made up of 13 amino acids. The germline gives CDR1 SGHAT, CDR2 FQDESV (reference sequence). Losses at the gene ends were 3 bases for V and 10 bases for J; bases not matched to a gene: 6. The CDR3 nucleotides read TGTGCCAGCAGCTTGGGGGACTATTACGAGCAGTTCTTC. This sequence encodes CASSLGDYYEQFF.

This clonotype was seen a few times. The J gene is TRBJ2-7, the V gene TRBV11-2; tentatively, D is TRBD1 or TRBD2 (6 bases each). CDR1 is SGHAT and CDR2 is FQNNGV in the germline V gene. V shed 1 base and J shed 2 bases, with 15 bases lying between them. The CDR3 has 16 amino acids. CDR3 DNA: TGTGCCAGCAGCTTAGGGGAAGGAGGGGGGCCCTACGAGCAGTACTTC. Protein sequence: CASSLGEGGGPYEQYF.

The chain links TRBV21-1 to TRBJ2-5. TRBV21-1 is deemed a pseudogene. The CDR3 has 12 amino acids. The CDR3 spells CASSSMIETQYF. The CDR3 nucleotides read TGTGCCAGCAGCTCAATGATAGAGACCCAGTACTTC.

This clonotype was counted a few times. This chain joins TRBV7-2 and TRBJ2-5; 10 bases agree with TRBD1. The germline V gene has CDR1 SGHTA and CDR2 FQGNSA. This CDR3 is built from 14 residues. V was clipped by 3 bases and J by 5 bases; unmatched bases: 3. In DNA, the CDR3 is TGTGCCAGCAGCTTCGACAGGGGGCACGAGACCCAGTACTTC. This encodes CASSFDRGHETQYF.

The chain is built from TRBV5-1 and TRBJ2-1, with a weak D call TRBD2 (5 bases). The germline V gene encodes CDR1 SGHRS and CDR2 YFSETQ. The CDR3 contains 15 residues. The V and J ends lost 6 bases and 0 bases respectively, with 13 bases between them. The CDR3 DNA sequence: TGCGCCAGCACCGAGGACTCGAGCTCCTACAATGAGCAGTTCTTC. It translates to CASTEDSSSYNEQFF.